The 19 T cell receptor beta chains presented below share a single source sample, sequenced in a study of OX40 agonist ivuxolimab in advanced cancers. Some clones are missing from TCRdb's copy, which holds only in-frame ones; the method was immunoSEQ multiplex PCR. The sample includes tens of thousands of clones, 94% of them seen just once. This specimen was CD4+ or CD8+ T cells sorted from blood, taken in a trial of the OX40 agonist ivuxolimab. These receptor sequences come from an adult with an advanced solid tumor such as melanoma, head and neck, liver or kidney cancer.

The chain couples TRBV28 to TRBJ1-2, with D possibly matching TRBD1 (5 bases). Germline CDR1 reads MDHEN; CDR2 reads SYDVKM. CDR3 length: 14 amino acids. The V gene lost 5 bases and the J gene lost 8 bases, with 18 bases spanning the gap. This CDR3 is CASSPRVWGEGYTF. CDR3 DNA: TGTGCCAGCAGTCCCCGAGTATGGGGCGAGGGCTACACCTTC.

The V gene is TRBV4-3, the J gene TRBJ1-3; maybe TRBD1 (6 bases). Between the trimmed V and J ends, which lost 0 bases and 0 bases, there was a span of 24 bases. The germline CDR1 and CDR2 sequences are LGHNA and YSLEER. The CDR3 runs 21 residues. The CDR3 coding sequence is TGCGCCAGCAGCCAAGATGGGCAGGGGCCCGGACAGTTTTCCTCTGGAAACACCATATATTTT. It encodes CASSQDGQGPGQFSSGNTIYF.

The chain joins TRBV5-3 to TRBJ2-7; TRBD2 might be the D (6 bases). TRBV5-3 is designated an ORF whose function remains uncertain. The germline V and J ends were trimmed by 4 bases and 2 bases, with 7 bases remaining between them. CDR3 length: 12 residues. The DNA for the CDR3 is TGTGCCAGAAGCGGGGGGACCTACGAGCAGTACTTC. It codes for CARSGGTYEQYF.

The rearrangement links TRBV27 to TRBJ2-7, with TRBD1 matching over 7 bases. Germline assignment: CDR1 MNHEY and CDR2 SMNVEV (reference sequence). There are 13 residues in the CDR3. Trimming removed 6 bases from V and 3 bases from J; junction bases left unmatched: 5. DNA of the CDR3: TGTGCCAGCAGGAGACAGGGTAGCTACGAGCAGTACTTC. It translates to CASRRQGSYEQYF.

The gene calls are TRBV27 and TRBJ2-7, with 7 bases that match TRBD2. V shed 3 bases and J 4 bases; nucleotides not matched to a gene: 3. The CDR3 consists of 13 residues. CDR1 and CDR2 (germline): MNHEY, SMNVEV (reference sequence). This CDR3 is CASSFQAGYEQYF. The CDR3, as DNA: TGTGCCAGCAGTTTTCAAGCGGGGTACGAGCAGTACTTC.

The rearrangement joins TRBV6-6 to TRBJ1-2; the match to TRBD1 covers 7 bases. CDR1 is MNHNY and CDR2 is SVGAGI in the germline V gene (reference sequence). CDR3 length: 16 residues. J gave up 2 bases and V 0 bases, and 6 bases lay outside the gene matches. The CDR3 region has the DNA TGTGCCAGCAGTTACTCCGGACAGGTCCGCAACTATGGCTACACCTTC. Its translation is CASSYSGQVRNYGYTF.

The chain employs TRBV7-8 and TRBJ1-2; TRBD1 aligns across 9 bases. Germline assignment: CDR1 SGHVS and CDR2 FQNEAQ. J lost 6 bases, V lost 4 bases, and 6 bases had no gene match. The CDR3 has 14 amino acids. The CDR3 loop reads CASSSRTGGDGYTF. CDR3 DNA: TGTGCCAGCAGCTCCCGAACAGGGGGCGATGGCTACACCTTC.

This clone has just one count. CDR3 nucleotides: TGTGCCAGCTCACCACGGACAGGGGGCGATAACTATGGCTACACCTTC. Translating gives CASSPRTGGDNYGYTF. The gene calls are TRBV18 and TRBJ1-2; TRBD1 aligns across 11 bases. V trimming: 1 base; J trimming: 1 base; junction bases outside the gene matches: 2. This CDR3 is 16 amino acids long. The germline gives CDR1 KGHSH, CDR2 LQKENI.

This chain joins TRBV11-2 and TRBJ2-7; a weak D match, TRBD2 (5 bases). Deletions cut 4 bases from V and 3 bases from J, with 22 bases between. Germline V gene lookup returns CDR1 SGHAT and CDR2 FQNNGV. This CDR3 contains 17 residues. For the CDR3, the DNA is TGTGCCAGCAGCTCCCACAAGGCGGTCCGAGGGATCTACGAGCAGTACTTC. Protein sequence: CASSSHKAVRGIYEQYF.

The J gene is TRBJ2-1, the V gene TRBV7-8; 10 nucleotides agree with TRBD1. The CDR3 loop spans 17 amino acids. V lost 5 bases and J lost 1; bases outside the gene matches: 8. Germline V gene data show CDR1 as SGHVS and CDR2 as FQNEAQ. The CDR3 spells CASSLPRQGASYNEQFF. For the CDR3, the DNA is TGTGCCAGCAGCCTACCTCGACAGGGGGCATCCTACAATGAGCAGTTCTTC.

This rearrangement joins TRBV6-1 to TRBJ2-7, with D perhaps matching TRBD1 (5 bases). CDR3 length equals 13 residues. Per the germline V gene, CDR1 is MNHNS and CDR2 is SASEGT. V was pared by 7 bases and J by 2 bases, with 12 bases between. CDR3 region: CASITTGPYEQYF. The CDR3 DNA sequence: TGTGCCAGCATTACAACAGGACCCTACGAGCAGTACTTC.

Only one count was recorded for this clone. The V and J genes are TRBV19 and TRBJ2-5; possible D gene TRBD2, 5 bases. Between the trimmed V and J ends, which lost 4 bases and 4 bases, there was a span of 16 bases. This CDR3 region has 15 residues. Germline V gene sequence: CDR1 LNHDA, CDR2 SQIVND (reference sequence). The CDR3 loop is CASSTGPTAGETQYF. CDR3 nucleotides: TGTGCCAGTAGTACCGGGCCCACGGCGGGAGAGACCCAGTACTTC.

V gene TRBV27 combines with J gene TRBJ2-3, with a weak D call TRBD1 (5 bases). Germline assignment: CDR1 MNHEY and CDR2 SMNVEV (reference sequence). The CDR3 extends over 16 amino acids. The V and J ends lost 2 bases and 5 bases respectively, with 17 bases between them. The DNA of the CDR3 is TGTGCCAGCAGTTTAGCCCACATGGGGCTGGTAGATACGCAGTATTTT. This sequence encodes CASSLAHMGLVDTQYF.

The chain has TRBV28 and TRBJ2-5; maybe TRBD2 (6 bases). V was clipped by 5 bases and J by 1 base, with 20 bases between them. The CDR3 totals 17 residues. CDR1 and CDR2 (germline): MDHEN, SYDVKM. CDR3 bases: TGTGCCAGCAGTGGGGTCCCTGGTAGCGGCTCCCAAGAGACCCAGTACTTC. It yields the protein CASSGVPGSGSQETQYF.

The J gene is TRBJ1-1, the V gene TRBV7-2, with TRBD1 matching over 10 bases. This CDR3 is built from 15 residues. In germline, CDR1 is SGHTA, CDR2 FQGNSA. V was pared by 7 bases and J by 5 bases, with 10 bases of the junction left unmatched. The CDR3 spells CASTRLTGGATEAFF. The CDR3 coding sequence is TGTGCCAGCACCAGATTGACAGGGGGCGCGACTGAAGCTTTCTTT.

CDR3 nucleotide sequence: TGTGCCAGCAGCCCCTTCGGTAGCTCTGGAAACACCATATATTTT. Translating gives CASSPFGSSGNTIYF. This sequence joins TRBV7-9 and TRBJ1-3; D is ambiguous. The CDR3 consists of 15 residues. V lost 5 bases to trimming and J lost 0 bases, with 11 bases between them. CDR1 is SEHNR, CDR2 FQNEAQ, per germline (reference sequence). Filled out from reference TRBV7-9 and TRBJ1-3, the complete variable domain reads DTGVSQNPRHKITKRGQNVTFRCDPISEHNRLYWYRQTLGQGPEFLTYFQNEAQLEKSRLLSDRFSAERPKGSFSTLEIQRTEQGDSAMYLCASSPFGSSGNTIYFGEGSWLTVV.

This rearrangement joins TRBV6-5 to TRBJ2-7; TRBD2 matches 10 bases. The CDR3 has 15 amino acids. The J segment lost 5 bases and the V segment lost 1 base, leaving 5 bases of the junction unmatched. CDR1 is MNHEY, CDR2 SVGAGI, per germline. The CDR3 region is CASSYFSGGPHEQYF. CDR3 coding DNA: TGTGCCAGCAGTTACTTTAGCGGGGGGCCCCACGAGCAGTACTTC.

The V and J genes are TRBV7-6 and TRBJ2-1, with TRBD1 identical over 9 bases. V trimming: 6 bases; J trimming: 6 bases; junction bases outside the gene matches: 18. Germline V lookup: CDR1 SGHVS, CDR2 FNYEAQ. The CDR3 contains 18 residues. CDR3 sequence reads: CASSFNYGGQGPSNEQFF. The CDR3 DNA follows: TGTGCCAGCAGTTTTAACTATGGGGGACAGGGTCCGAGCAATGAGCAGTTCTTC.

The rearrangement links TRBV7-9 to TRBJ1-1; D is uncertain. The CDR3 has 18 amino acids. CDR1 and CDR2 (germline): SEHNR, FQNEAQ (reference sequence). The V end lost 4 bases, the J end lost 1 base, and 22 bases lay between the germline ends. The CDR3 region has the DNA TGTGCCAGCAGCTCCACCACCCCGGGGAGACACGGGAACACTGAAGCTTTCTTT. This sequence encodes CASSSTTPGRHGNTEAFF.